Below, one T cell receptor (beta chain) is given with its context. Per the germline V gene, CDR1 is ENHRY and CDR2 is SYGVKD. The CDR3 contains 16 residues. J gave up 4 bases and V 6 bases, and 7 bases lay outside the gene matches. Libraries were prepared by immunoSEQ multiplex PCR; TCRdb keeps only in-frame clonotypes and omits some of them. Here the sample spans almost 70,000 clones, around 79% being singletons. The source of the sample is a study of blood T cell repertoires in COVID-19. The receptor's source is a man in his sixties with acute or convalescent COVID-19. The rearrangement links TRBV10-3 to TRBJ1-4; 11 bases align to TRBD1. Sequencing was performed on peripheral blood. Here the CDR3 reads CAISRGQGGLNEKLFF. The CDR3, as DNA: TGTGCCATCAGCCGGGGACAGGGGGGTCTTAATGAAAAACTGTTTTTT.